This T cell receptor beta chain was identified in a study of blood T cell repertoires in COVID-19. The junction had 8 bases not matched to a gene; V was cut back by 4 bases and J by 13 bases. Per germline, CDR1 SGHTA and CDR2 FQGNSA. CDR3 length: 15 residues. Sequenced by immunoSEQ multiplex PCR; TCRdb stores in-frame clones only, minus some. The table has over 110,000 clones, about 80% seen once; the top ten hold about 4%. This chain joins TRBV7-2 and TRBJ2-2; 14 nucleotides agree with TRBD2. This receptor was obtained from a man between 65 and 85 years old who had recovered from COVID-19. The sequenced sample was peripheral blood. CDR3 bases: TGTGCCAGCAGCTCTGGGACTAGCGGGAGTATAAGGCTGTTTTTT. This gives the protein CASSSGTSGSIRLFF.